These 17 T cell receptor beta chains came from one sample sequenced in a study of shared clonotypes between healthy human individuals. TCRdb's table, derived via immunoSEQ multiplex PCR, lists solely in-frame clones and lacks some. Among some 1.5 million clones, approximately 98% were seen once, and the ten largest hold 0.4% to 0.45%. The sequencing sample was made of naive CD4+ T cells sorted from blood. The subset: CD45RA+ positively selected. The source of these receptors is a man aged 30-40 years in good health.

The genes are TRBV29-1 and TRBJ1-2; D not resolved. CDR3 length: 12 residues. Deletions cut 0 bases from V and 4 bases from J, with 6 bases between. CDR1 and CDR2 (germline): SQVTM, ANQGSEA. The CDR3 nucleotides are TGCAGCGTTGAAGATGTGGGCTATGGCTACACCTTC. It codes for CSVEDVGYGYTF.

The chain carries TRBV5-4 and TRBJ2-1; unclear D gene. The CDR3 contains 12 residues. The germline gives CDR1 SGHNT, CDR2 YYREEE (reference sequence). V shed 4 bases and J shed 16 bases, with 18 bases lying between them. CDR3 DNA: TGTGCCAGCAGCCAGAAGTCAGATTACCAATTCTTC. This codes for CASSQKSDYQFF.

The rearrangement joins TRBV7-6 to TRBJ2-1; tentative D call: TRBD2 (5 bases). The germline V and J ends were trimmed by 5 bases and 5 bases, with 16 bases remaining between them. The germline V gene has CDR1 SGHVS and CDR2 FNYEAQ. The CDR3 contains 15 residues. CDR3 in DNA: TGTGCCAGCAGCATCGATGAGACTACCGACAATGAGCAGTTCTTC. Translating gives CASSIDETTDNEQFF.

As for this clone: Within the sample, other DNA sequences also encode this same CDR3. This chain joins TRBV5-1 and TRBJ1-1, with 8 positions matching TRBD1. This CDR3 has 14 residues. The V and J ends lost 4 bases and 2 bases, in that order; junction bases with no gene match: 4. CDR1 is SGHRS, CDR2 YFSETQ, per germline. CDR3 nucleotide sequence: TGCGCCAGCAGCCGACAGGGGAGTAACACTGAAGCTTTCTTT. Translation gives CASSRQGSNTEAFF. The full variable domain, completed using reference TRBV5-1 and TRBJ1-1, is KAGVTQTPRYLIKTRGQQVTLSCSPISGHRSVSWYQQTPGQGLQFLFEYFSETQRNKGNFPGRFSGRQFSNSRSEMNVSTLELGDSALYLCASSRQGSNTEAFFGQGTRLTVV.

J is TRBJ2-7 and V is TRBV7-6; the match to TRBD2 covers 7 bases. Trimming at V came to 3 bases and at J to 2 bases, leaving 4 bases not matched to a gene. There are 14 residues in the CDR3. Germline V gene data show CDR1 as SGHVS and CDR2 as FNYEAQ. The CDR3 bases are TGTGCCAGCAGCTTCGAGCGGGAAACCTACGAGCAGTACTTC. Translated: CASSFERETYEQYF. The complete variable domain, with remaining parts taken from reference TRBV7-6 and TRBJ2-7, reads GAGVSQSPRYKVTKRGQDVALRCDPISGHVSLYWYRQALGQGPEFLTYFNYEAQQDKSGLPNDRFSAERPEGSISTLTIQRTEQRDSAMYRCASSFERETYEQYFGPGTRLTVT.

Details on this clone: Distinct nucleotide sequences in the sample also encode this CDR3. This rearrangement joins TRBV2 to TRBJ2-7, with D perhaps TRBD2 (6 bases). V shed 8 bases and J shed 1 base, with 12 bases lying between them. This CDR3 region has 13 residues. Germline V gives CDR1 SNHLY, CDR2 FYNNEI. This CDR3 is CASSRDFSYEQYF. CDR3 bases: TGTGCCAGCTCCCGGGACTTTTCCTACGAGCAGTACTTC.

This clone was seen more than once but under ten times. The rearrangement links TRBV4-3 to TRBJ2-7, with D hard to call. The ends were cut back, 0 bases at V and 0 bases at J, with 9 bases in the middle. This CDR3 has 15 residues. The germline V gene has CDR1 LGHNA and CDR2 YSLEER. The chain's CDR3 is CASSQDFGHSYEQYF. CDR3 coding DNA: TGCGCCAGCAGCCAAGATTTCGGCCACTCCTACGAGCAGTACTTC.

The J gene is TRBJ2-5, the V gene TRBV7-3; D not certain. This CDR3 is built from 13 residues. V lost 5 bases to trimming and J lost 2 bases, with 9 bases between them. Per germline, CDR1 SGHTA and CDR2 FQGTGA. The DNA for the CDR3 is TGTGCCAGCAGCCTCCACAGACAAGAGACCCAGTACTTC. It specifies CASSLHRQETQYF. The whole variable domain, remainder taken from reference TRBV7-3 and TRBJ2-5, is GAGVSQTPSNKVTEKGKYVELRCDPISGHTALYWYRQSLGQGPEFLIYFQGTGAADDSGLPNDRFFAVRPEGSVSTLKIQRTERGDSAVYLCASSLHRQETQYFGPGTRLLVL.

The V call is TRBV28, the J call TRBJ1-1; D gene unclear. Trimming removed 8 bases from V and 1 base from J, with 11 bases in between. In germline, CDR1 is MDHEN, CDR2 SYDVKM. The CDR3 totals 13 residues. CDR3 DNA sequence: TGTGCCAGCGTTCCCCCCCAGAACACTGAAGCTTTCTTT. It specifies CASVPPQNTEAFF.

The rearrangement uses TRBV6-6 and TRBJ1-5; D is unresolved. V was shortened by 0 bases and J by 3 bases, with 9 bases between the two germline ends. Looked up from germline, CDR1 is MNHNY and CDR2 is SVGAGI (reference sequence). This CDR3 region has 15 residues. The CDR3 loop is CASSYSRKVNQPQHF. Written as DNA, the CDR3 is TGTGCCAGCAGTTACTCTAGGAAGGTCAATCAGCCCCAGCATTTT.

CDR3 sequence: CASSQRRNEQYF. The CDR3 DNA reads TGTGCCAGCAGCCAACGAAGGAACGAGCAGTACTTC. The V gene is TRBV14, the J gene TRBJ2-7, with D unclear. V was clipped by 2 bases and J by 5 bases, with 7 bases between them. CDR3 size: 12 residues. Germline-derived CDR1 and CDR2 are SGHDN and FVKESK.

This clone was found once. The gene calls are TRBV7-8 and TRBJ2-1, with 8 bases that match TRBD2. Germline CDR1 reads SGHVS; CDR2 reads FQNEAQ. This CDR3 spans 15 amino acids. With 2 bases clipped from V and 8 bases from J, the junction kept 8 bases outside the gene matches. CDR3 DNA: TGTGCCAGCAGCTTACCGGGACTAGGGGTCTATGAGCAGTTCTTC. It encodes CASSLPGLGVYEQFF. The full variable domain, with the rest looked up from reference TRBV7-8 and TRBJ2-1, is GAGVSQSPRYKVAKRGQDVALRCDPISGHVSLFWYQQALGQGPEFLTYFQNEAQLDKSGLPSDRFFAERPEGSVSTLKIQRTQQEDSAVYLCASSLPGLGVYEQFFGPGTRLTVL.

This chain joins TRBV27 and TRBJ2-7; 9 bases match TRBD2. The CDR3 is 18 amino acids. In germline, CDR1 is MNHEY, CDR2 SMNVEV (reference sequence). Unmatched junction bases numbered 10, after V lost 1 base and J lost 0 bases. CDR3 sequence reads: CASSLYRSTSGTSYEQYF. The CDR3 DNA is TGTGCCAGCAGTTTATACCGATCGACTAGCGGTACCTCCTACGAGCAGTACTTC.

This chain connects TRBV18 to TRBJ1-5; D is perhaps TRBD1 (6 bases). V lost 1 base and J lost 6, with 10 bases in between. Germline V gives CDR1 KGHSH, CDR2 LQKENI. The CDR3 has 14 amino acids. CDR3 sequence (DNA): TGTGCCAGCTCACCACAGTCAGGGGCTCAGCCCCAGCATTTT. It encodes CASSPQSGAQPQHF.

The V and J genes are TRBV29-1 and TRBJ2-2; 9 bases align to TRBD2. The V and J ends lost 7 bases and 10 bases, in that order; junction bases with no gene match: 4. The CDR3 is made up of 11 amino acids. Germline V CDR1 and CDR2: SQVTM, ANQGSEA. The CDR3 nucleotides read TGCAGCGGCGGGAGGGGCCCGGAGCTGTTTTTT. It encodes CSGGRGPELFF.

This chain joins TRBV5-1 and TRBJ1-5, with a possible D match to TRBD1 (5 bases). V dropped 1 base and J dropped 4 bases, with 12 bases sitting between them. Germline V lookup: CDR1 SGHRS, CDR2 YFSETQ. The CDR3 length is 15 residues. This chain's CDR3 is CASSLSPGMNQPQHF. CDR3 sequence (DNA): TGCGCCAGCAGCTTGAGCCCAGGGATGAATCAGCCCCAGCATTTT. Supplemented by reference TRBV5-1 and TRBJ1-5, the full variable domain reads KAGVTQTPRYLIKTRGQQVTLSCSPISGHRSVSWYQQTPGQGLQFLFEYFSETQRNKGNFPGRFSGRQFSNSRSEMNVSTLELGDSALYLCASSLSPGMNQPQHFGDGTRLSIL.

The chain has TRBV9 and TRBJ2-7, with D perhaps matching TRBD1 (5 bases). The CDR3 length is 14 residues. V was cut by 0 bases and J by 0 bases, with 7 bases left in between. Germline V lookup: CDR1 SGDLS, CDR2 YYNGEE. The CDR3 DNA reads TGTGCCAGCAGCGTAGGACAGAACTCCTACGAGCAGTACTTC. Translating gives CASSVGQNSYEQYF.